The 16 T cell receptor beta chains listed next were all sequenced from one sample in a study of shared clonotypes between healthy human individuals. Only in-frame clones appear in the TCRdb table, and some are missing; sequencing was by immunoSEQ multiplex PCR. The sample yields some 530,000 clones, about 85% seen once. The sequencing input was PBMCs. Every receptor here comes from a woman aged 40 to 50 in good health. Some clones in this sample may be carry-over from other donors' samples.

The sample holds one count of this clone. V and J are TRBV2 and TRBJ2-1; D not resolved. Germline V lookup: CDR1 SNHLY, CDR2 FYNNEI. The CDR3 covers 14 residues. V dropped 0 bases and J dropped 6 bases, with 9 bases sitting between them. The chain's CDR3 is CASSEAGFSNEQFF. In DNA, the CDR3 is TGTGCCAGCAGTGAAGCGGGGTTCAGCAATGAGCAGTTCTTC.

The chain combines TRBV27 with TRBJ2-2, with D hard to call. The CDR3 spans 14 residues. Germline CDR1 and CDR2: MNHEY and SMNVEV (reference sequence). V shed 3 bases and J shed 3 bases, with 8 bases lying between them. For the CDR3, the DNA is TGTGCCAGCAGTTTTGGGCAGTACACCGGGGAGCTGTTTTTT. It translates to CASSFGQYTGELFF.

This clone was picked up a small number of times. This sequence may be a read error, since a much larger clone differs from it by one base. Other DNA sequences in the same sample also yield this CDR3. The CDR3 protein is CASSTGLAGRHEQFF. The CDR3 nucleotides are TGTGCCAGTAGTACCGGACTAGCAGGAAGGCATGAGCAGTTCTTC. The V and J genes are TRBV19 and TRBJ2-1, with 8 bases that match TRBD2. The junction had 10 bases not matched to a gene; V was cut back by 4 bases and J by 8 bases. The CDR3 spans 15 residues. The V gene's germline CDR1 is LNHDA and CDR2 SQIVND (reference sequence). Full variable domain (outside the CDR3, taken from reference TRBV19 and TRBJ2-1): DGGITQSPKYLFRKEGQNVTLSCEQNLNHDAMYWYRQDPGQGLRLIYYSQIVNDFQKGDIAEGYSVSREKKESFPLTVTSAQKNPTAFYLCASSTGLAGRHEQFFGPGTRLTVL.

CDR3 DNA: TGTGCCGTCCGGGTAGCGGGGGATGAGCAGTTCTTC. Protein: CAVRVAGDEQFF. The V and J genes are TRBV10-3 and TRBJ2-1; TRBD2 matches 9 bases. This CDR3 contains 12 residues. V trimming: 11 bases; J trimming: 8 bases; junction bases outside the gene matches: 7. CDR1 and CDR2 from the germline V gene are ENHRY and SYGVKD.

Regarding this clone: It differs at one base from a far larger clone, so likely a read error. This chain links TRBV29-1 with TRBJ2-3, with 11 bases aligning to TRBD2. The trim removed 4 bases at V and 8 bases at J, leaving 8 bases unmatched. This CDR3 comprises 14 residues. Germline CDR1 reads SQVTM; CDR2 reads ANQGSEA. CDR3 sequence reads: CSVVLAGVGGTQYF. The CDR3 DNA sequence: TGCAGCGTTGTACTAGCGGGAGTGGGAGGTACGCAGTATTTT.

The J gene is TRBJ1-1, the V gene TRBV28; D may be TRBD1 (5 bases). Germline V lookup: CDR1 MDHEN, CDR2 SYDVKM. Trimming left V 5 bases short and J 2 bases short, with 9 bases between. The CDR3 sequence is 13 residues long. The CDR3, as DNA: TGTGCCAGCAGTCAGGGTAGAAACACTGAAGCTTTCTTT. Its translation is CASSQGRNTEAFF. The complete variable domain, with remaining parts taken from reference TRBV28 and TRBJ1-1, reads DVKVTQSSRYLVKRTGEKVFLECVQDMDHENMFWYRQDPGLGLRLIYFSYDVKMKEKGDIPEGYSVSREKKERFSLILESASTNQTSMYLCASSQGRNTEAFFGQGTRLTVV.

A single count supports this clone. This chain links TRBV29-1 with TRBJ1-2; 7 bases fit TRBD1. There are 16 residues in the CDR3. Germline CDR1 reads SQVTM; CDR2 reads ANQGSEA. J was trimmed by 0 bases and V by 3 bases; bases with no gene match: 10. The CDR3 sequence: CSVEVGDSLSNYGYTF. CDR3 coding DNA: TGCAGCGTTGAGGTGGGGGACAGTCTGTCTAACTATGGCTACACCTTC.

The gene calls are TRBV7-3 and TRBJ2-7; a possible D gene is TRBD2 (6 bases). V shed 5 bases and J shed 2 bases, with 34 bases lying between them. The length of the CDR3 is 21 residues. The V gene's germline CDR1 is SGHTA and CDR2 FQGTGA. This CDR3 reads CASSPPLDSGGQLWCPYEQYF. Written as DNA, the CDR3 is TGTGCCAGCAGCCCTCCCTTGGATAGCGGAGGCCAATTATGGTGTCCCTACGAGCAGTACTTC.

Comments on this clone: A read error is possible here, since a much larger clone lies one base away. The CDR3 coding sequence is TGTGCCAATAGTCCGGACTTGGGTGAGCGGTTCTTC. Its translation is CANSPDLGERFF. J is TRBJ2-1 and V is TRBV19, with D perhaps TRBD2 (5 bases). The CDR3 spans 12 residues. Germline CDR1 LNHDA, CDR2 SQIVND (reference sequence).

Notes on this clone: This sample includes further DNA sequences coding for the same CDR3. CDR3 amino acids: CASSLGGGYGYTF. In DNA form, the CDR3 reads TGTGCCAGCAGCTTAGGAGGGGGCTATGGCTACACCTTC. The chain links TRBV11-2 to TRBJ1-2; perhaps TRBD1 as D (6 bases). The germline V and J ends were trimmed by 1 base and 4 bases, with 7 bases remaining between them. Per the germline V gene, CDR1 is SGHAT and CDR2 is FQNNGV. The CDR3 covers 13 residues.

The J gene is TRBJ2-1, the V gene TRBV7-3; tentatively, D is TRBD2 (5 bases). Germline V CDR1 and CDR2: SGHTA, FQGTGA. Trimming pared 1 base from V and 8 bases from J, leaving 9 bases between. The CDR3 extends over 13 amino acids. The CDR3 protein is CASSLMWGDEQFF. As DNA, the CDR3 is TGTGCCAGCAGCTTAATGTGGGGAGATGAGCAGTTCTTC.

Note on this clone: With only one base between it and a far larger clone, this is likely a read error. Other DNA sequences in the sample encode the same CDR3. This chain uses TRBV15 with TRBJ1-4, with D possibly TRBD1 on 5 matching bases. The CDR3 is made up of 13 amino acids. Germline loops: CDR1 LNHNV, CDR2 YYDKDF (reference sequence). The CDR3 is CATSRDQGEKLFF. CDR3 DNA sequence: TGTGCCACCAGTAGAGACCAGGGTGAAAAACTGTTTTTT.

For this clone: A read error likely explains this, since a far larger clone differs by one base. This sample includes further DNA sequences coding for the same CDR3. The rearrangement links TRBV9 to TRBJ2-2; 12 nucleotides agree with TRBD1. Germline V gene data show CDR1 as SGDLS and CDR2 as YYNGEE. V lost 0 bases, J lost 8 bases, and 8 bases stayed unmatched. This CDR3 contains 17 residues. The CDR3 coding sequence is TGTGCCAGCAGCGTAGACGCGGGACAGGGGGCGGAAGGGGAGCTGTTTTTT. Its translation: CASSVDAGQGAEGELFF.

The chain joins TRBV6-1 to TRBJ2-1, with D perhaps TRBD1 (6 bases). The germline V gene encodes CDR1 MNHNS and CDR2 SASEGT. The CDR3 length is 13 residues. Trimming took 6 bases from V and 8 from J, leaving 14 bases between them. As DNA, the CDR3 is TGTGCCAGCAGGCAACCAGGGGAGCATGAGCAGTTCTTC. This translates into CASRQPGEHEQFF.

In its sample, this clone was seen once. V gene TRBV2 combines with J gene TRBJ2-7; no clear D gene. This CDR3 comprises 13 residues. CDR1 and CDR2 from the germline V gene are SNHLY and FYNNEI. Trimming stripped 8 bases from V and 2 bases from J, with 13 bases between. Here the CDR3 reads CASLNAPTYEQYF. The CDR3 coding sequence is TGTGCCAGCCTCAACGCCCCGACCTACGAGCAGTACTTC.

The V call is TRBV28, the J call TRBJ1-5, with 12 positions matching TRBD1. This CDR3 is built from 15 residues. Germline-derived CDR1 and CDR2 are MDHEN and SYDVKM. After removal of 4 bases from V and 7 bases from J, the junction contained 5 bases not matched to a gene. DNA for the CDR3: TGTGCCAGCAGTTCGGGACAGGGGGCGCGCCAGCCCCAGCATTTT. Translating it yields CASSSGQGARQPQHF. The whole variable domain, filled in from reference TRBV28 and TRBJ1-5, reads DVKVTQSSRYLVKRTGEKVFLECVQDMDHENMFWYRQDPGLGLRLIYFSYDVKMKEKGDIPEGYSVSREKKERFSLILESASTNQTSMYLCASSSGQGARQPQHFGDGTRLSIL.